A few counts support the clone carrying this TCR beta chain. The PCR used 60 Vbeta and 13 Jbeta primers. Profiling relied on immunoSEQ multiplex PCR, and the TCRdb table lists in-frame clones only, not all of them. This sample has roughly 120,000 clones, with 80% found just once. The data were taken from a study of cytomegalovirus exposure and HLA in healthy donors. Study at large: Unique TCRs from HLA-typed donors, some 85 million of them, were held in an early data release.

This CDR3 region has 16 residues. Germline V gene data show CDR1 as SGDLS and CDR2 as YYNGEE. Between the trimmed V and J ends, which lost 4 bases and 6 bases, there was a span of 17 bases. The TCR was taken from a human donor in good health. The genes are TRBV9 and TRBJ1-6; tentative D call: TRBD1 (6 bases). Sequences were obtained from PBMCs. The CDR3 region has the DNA TGTGCCAGCAGCCCCCAAGGGGGGGGGTCTAATTCACCCCTCCACTTT. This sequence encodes CASSPQGGGSNSPLHF.